What follows is one TCR beta chain and its context. Germline loops: CDR1 SGHDT, CDR2 YYEEEE. V dropped 1 base and J dropped 2 bases, with 12 bases sitting between them. There are 15 residues in the CDR3. This record belongs to a study of cytomegalovirus exposure and HLA in healthy donors. PCR employed 60 Vbeta and 13 Jbeta primers. Method: immunoSEQ multiplex PCR; TCRdb's copy keeps in-frame clones and lacks some. Of about 150,000 clones listed, 65% to 85% are singletons. The receptor was derived from a male donor in good health and CMV-seropositive. The V call is TRBV5-6, the J call TRBJ1-1, with D maybe TRBD1 (5 bases). Material: PBMCs. The DNA of the CDR3 is TGTGCCAGCAGCTTGAGGGACTGGACAAACACTGAAGCTTTCTTT. This encodes CASSLRDWTNTEAFF.